These 19 T cell receptor beta chains were sequenced from one sample in a study of blood T cell repertoires in COVID-19. TCRdb's copy holds only in-frame clones and misses some; the assay was immunoSEQ multiplex PCR. The repertoire consists of tens of thousands of clones, with 70% to 90% occurring once and the leading ten covering approximately 12%. What was sequenced was peripheral blood. The receptors here all came from a human donor in a cohort sampled during active COVID-19.

The V gene is TRBV19, the J gene TRBJ1-2, with no clear D. The V gene's germline CDR1 is LNHDA and CDR2 SQIVND (reference sequence). Trimming cost V 0 bases and J 3 bases, with 5 bases left between them. CDR3 length equals 13 residues. CDR3 residues: CASSIDFDYGYTF. CDR3 coding DNA: TGTGCCAGTAGTATAGATTTCGACTATGGCTACACCTTC.

The chain recombines TRBV2 with TRBJ1-1, with a tentative D call TRBD1 (6 bases). From germline, CDR1 is SNHLY and CDR2 FYNNEI. Deletions cut 6 bases from V and 0 bases from J, with 14 bases between. There are 15 residues in the CDR3. CDR3 in DNA: TGTGCCAGCAGAGCACAGGGACCCATGAACACTGAAGCTTTCTTT. This translates into CASRAQGPMNTEAFF.

The V and J genes are TRBV7-9 and TRBJ1-3; tentative D call: TRBD1 (5 bases). V gave up 2 bases and J gave up 0 bases, with 11 bases separating them. The CDR3 loop spans 16 amino acids. Germline lookup yields CDR1 SEHNR and CDR2 FQNEAQ (reference sequence). CDR3 loop: CASSLRQPFSGNTIYF. CDR3 nucleotides: TGTGCCAGCAGCTTAAGACAGCCTTTCTCTGGAAACACCATATATTTT. Together with reference TRBV7-9 and TRBJ1-3, the CDR3 gives the full variable domain: DTGVSQNPRHKITKRGQNVTFRCDPISEHNRLYWYRQTLGQGPEFLTYFQNEAQLEKSRLLSDRFSAERPKGSFSTLEIQRTEQGDSAMYLCASSLRQPFSGNTIYFGEGSWLTVV.

The CDR3 DNA follows: TGTGCCACCCTAAGCGGGGTCGACCCGGTGAAGCAGTACTTC. Its protein product is CATLSGVDPVKQYF. The rearrangement links TRBV10-3 to TRBJ2-7; TRBD2 aligns across 7 bases. This CDR3 region has 14 residues. The trim removed 10 bases at V and 8 bases at J, leaving 17 bases unmatched. CDR1 ENHRY and CDR2 SYGVKD come from the germline V gene.

The chain combines TRBV6-4 with TRBJ2-1, with 7 bases fitting TRBD2. CDR1 MRHNA and CDR2 SNTAGT come from the germline V gene. The CDR3 has 16 residues. V was clipped by 1 base and J by 7 bases; unmatched bases: 10. The CDR3 loop is CASSDYGGTAVNEQFF. DNA for the CDR3: TGTGCCAGCAGTGACTACGGGGGGACCGCGGTAAATGAGCAGTTCTTC.

The rearrangement uses TRBV28 and TRBJ1-2, with TRBD1 matching over 7 bases. Per germline, CDR1 MDHEN and CDR2 SYDVKM. J was trimmed by 5 bases and V by 3 bases; bases with no gene match: 9. The CDR3 loop spans 15 amino acids. CDR3 nucleotide sequence: TGTGCCAGCAGTTTGGTGACAGGGCTCCCGTATGGCTACACCTTC. It codes for CASSLVTGLPYGYTF.

The chain links TRBV6-5 to TRBJ2-1; 14 bases align to TRBD2. The germline V gene has CDR1 MNHEY and CDR2 SVGAGI. V was pared by 5 bases and J by 8 bases, with 5 bases of the junction left unmatched. The CDR3 has 15 amino acids. The CDR3 sequence is CASSRLAGGFYEQFF. Here the CDR3 DNA reads TGTGCCAGCAGTAGACTAGCGGGGGGGTTCTATGAGCAGTTCTTC.

The rearrangement links TRBV7-2 to TRBJ2-7, with 12 nucleotides matching TRBD2. V dropped 5 bases and J dropped 0; count of bases not matched to a gene: 5. Germline assignment: CDR1 SGHTA and CDR2 FQGNSA. This CDR3 has 16 residues. This chain's CDR3 is CASSDSSGGASYEQYF. The CDR3 nucleotides read TGTGCCAGCAGCGACTCTAGCGGGGGGGCCTCCTACGAGCAGTACTTC.

The chain employs TRBV24-1 and TRBJ2-7, with 7 bases matching TRBD1. Germline lookup yields CDR1 KGHDR and CDR2 SFDVKD. The CDR3 covers 13 residues. The J segment lost 2 bases and the V segment lost 10 bases, leaving 7 bases of the junction unmatched. The CDR3 region is CATSGQDTYEQYF. CDR3 in DNA: TGTGCCACATCCGGACAGGACACCTACGAGCAGTACTTC.

Details on this clone: Other DNA sequences in the same sample also yield this CDR3. This chain connects TRBV7-2 to TRBJ2-3; 7 nucleotides align to TRBD2. From germline, CDR1 is SGHTA and CDR2 FQGNSA. Trimming cost V 4 bases and J 4 bases; bases outside gene matches: 5. The CDR3 is 14 residues long. CDR3 in amino acids: CASSSRLAPDTQYF. CDR3 in DNA: TGTGCCAGCAGCTCACGACTAGCCCCAGATACGCAGTATTTT.

This chain uses TRBV10-3 with TRBJ2-3, with no clear D. V was trimmed by 1 base and J by 2 bases, leaving 7 bases between them. The CDR3 is made up of 14 amino acids. Germline V CDR1 and CDR2: ENHRY, SYGVKD. The CDR3 is CAISEFVNTDTQYF. The CDR3 DNA follows: TGTGCCATCAGTGAGTTCGTAAACACAGATACGCAGTATTTT.

The rearrangement links TRBV30 to TRBJ2-5, with 8 bases that match TRBD1. This CDR3 comprises 16 residues. J gave up 5 bases and V 0 bases, and 11 bases lay outside the gene matches. The germline gives CDR1 GTSNPN, CDR2 SVGIG (reference sequence). The CDR3 DNA follows: TGTGCCTGGAGTGTAGAGGGGCAGGGGGCACGGGAGACCCAGTACTTC. Residues: CAWSVEGQGARETQYF. Looking up the rest from reference TRBV30 and TRBJ2-5 gives the full variable domain: SQTIHQWPATLVQPVGSPLSLECTVEGTSNPNLYWYRQAAGRGLQLLFYSVGIGQISSEVPQNLSASRPQDRQFILSSKKLLLSDSGFYLCAWSVEGQGARETQYFGPGTRLLVL.

The CDR3 nucleotides read TGTGCCAGCAGCTTAGGGACAGGGAAAGCCGACTACGAGCAGTACTTC. Protein product: CASSLGTGKADYEQYF. The chain links TRBV11-2 to TRBJ2-7; 8 bases are shared with TRBD1. V lost 1 base, J lost 3 bases, and 8 bases stayed unmatched. This CDR3 is 16 amino acids long. Germline CDR1 and CDR2: SGHAT and FQNNGV.

The chain employs TRBV7-8 and TRBJ2-5, with 8 bases that match TRBD2. With V trimmed by 2 bases and J by 1 base, 3 bases remained unmatched. This CDR3 contains 15 residues. From germline, CDR1 is SGHVS and CDR2 FQNEAQ. The DNA of the CDR3 is TGTGCCAGCAGCTTATCGGGGGGGGTCCAAGAGACCCAGTACTTC. Its protein is CASSLSGGVQETQYF.

This CDR3 is CASSTGRAPLHF. The CDR3 nucleotides read TGTGCCAGTTCAACGGGAAGGGCACCCCTCCACTTT. The chain recombines TRBV19 with TRBJ1-6, with no clear D. The CDR3 covers 12 residues. CDR1 LNHDA and CDR2 SQIVND come from the germline V gene (reference sequence). V lost 8 bases to trimming and J lost 11 bases, with 13 bases between them.

J is TRBJ2-2 and V is TRBV7-7; D uncertain. CDR1 and CDR2 (germline): SSHAT, FNYEAQ (reference sequence). Trimming took off 5 bases at V and 6 bases at J, with 13 bases between the two ends. CDR3 length: 14 amino acids. CDR3 bases: TGTGCCAGCAGCCCCAGCCTGCAGGCCGGGGAGCTGTTTTTT. This gives the protein CASSPSLQAGELFF.

This rearrangement joins TRBV7-9 to TRBJ2-5; 7 nucleotides line up with TRBD2. Trimming removed 4 bases from V and 1 base from J; junction bases left unmatched: 6. The V gene's germline CDR1 is SEHNR and CDR2 FQNEAQ (reference sequence). CDR3 length: 15 residues. The CDR3 region is CASSSGGPSQETQYF. The CDR3 DNA is TGTGCCAGCAGCTCGGGGGGACCGTCCCAAGAGACCCAGTACTTC.

The gene calls are TRBV18 and TRBJ2-5; perhaps TRBD1 as D (6 bases). CDR3 length: 13 amino acids. Deletions cut 3 bases from V and 3 bases from J, with 8 bases between. CDR1 is KGHSH and CDR2 is LQKENI in the germline V gene. The CDR3 nucleotides read TGTGCCAGCTCACCGGCAGGGGAAGAGACCCAGTACTTC. Amino acid sequence: CASSPAGEETQYF.

V gene TRBV2 combines with J gene TRBJ2-5; possible D gene TRBD2, 5 bases. Trimming left V 7 bases short and J 5 bases short, with 14 bases between. This CDR3 has 13 residues. CDR1 and CDR2 (germline): SNHLY, FYNNEI. CDR3 nucleotide sequence: TGTGCCAGCAAAGTCGTGTTAGCGGAGACCCAGTACTTC. Protein: CASKVVLAETQYF.